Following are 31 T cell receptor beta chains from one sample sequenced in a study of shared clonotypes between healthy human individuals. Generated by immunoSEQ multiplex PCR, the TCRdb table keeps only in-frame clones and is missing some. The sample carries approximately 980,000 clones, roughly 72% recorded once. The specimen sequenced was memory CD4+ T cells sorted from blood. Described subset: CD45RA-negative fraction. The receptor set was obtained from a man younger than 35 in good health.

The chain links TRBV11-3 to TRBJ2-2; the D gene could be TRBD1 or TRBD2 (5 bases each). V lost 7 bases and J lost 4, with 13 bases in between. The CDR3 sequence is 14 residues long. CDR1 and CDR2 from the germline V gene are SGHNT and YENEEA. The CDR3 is CASKQGAGTGELFF. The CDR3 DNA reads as TGTGCCAGCAAGCAGGGTGCGGGCACCGGGGAGCTGTTTTTT.

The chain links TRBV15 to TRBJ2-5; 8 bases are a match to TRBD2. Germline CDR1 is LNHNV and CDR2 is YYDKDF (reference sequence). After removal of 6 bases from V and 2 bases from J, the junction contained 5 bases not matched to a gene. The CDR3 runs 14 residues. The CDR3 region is CATSTRGGQETQYF. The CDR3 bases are TGTGCCACCAGTACTCGGGGGGGTCAAGAGACCCAGTACTTC.

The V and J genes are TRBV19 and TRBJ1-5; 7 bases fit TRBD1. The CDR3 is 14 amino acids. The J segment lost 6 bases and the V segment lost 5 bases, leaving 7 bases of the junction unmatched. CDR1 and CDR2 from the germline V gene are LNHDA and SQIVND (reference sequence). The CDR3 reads CASSLTGQGQPQHF. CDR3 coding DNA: TGTGCCAGTAGTCTGACAGGGCAGGGTCAGCCCCAGCATTTT. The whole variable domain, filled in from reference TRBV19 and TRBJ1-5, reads DGGITQSPKYLFRKEGQNVTLSCEQNLNHDAMYWYRQDPGQGLRLIYYSQIVNDFQKGDIAEGYSVSREKKESFPLTVTSAQKNPTAFYLCASSLTGQGQPQHFGDGTRLSIL.

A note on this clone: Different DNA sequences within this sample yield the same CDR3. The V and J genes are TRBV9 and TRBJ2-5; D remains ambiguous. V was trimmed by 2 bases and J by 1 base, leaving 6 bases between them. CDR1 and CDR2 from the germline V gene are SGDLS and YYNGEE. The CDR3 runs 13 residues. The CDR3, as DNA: TGTGCCAGCAGCGTTGGGATCCAAGAGACCCAGTACTTC. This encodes CASSVGIQETQYF. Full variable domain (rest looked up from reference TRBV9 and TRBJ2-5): DSGVTQTPKHLITATGQRVTLRCSPRSGDLSVYWYQQSLDQGLQFLIQYYNGEERAKGNILERFSAQQFPDLHSELNLSSLELGDSALYFCASSVGIQETQYFGPGTRLLVL.

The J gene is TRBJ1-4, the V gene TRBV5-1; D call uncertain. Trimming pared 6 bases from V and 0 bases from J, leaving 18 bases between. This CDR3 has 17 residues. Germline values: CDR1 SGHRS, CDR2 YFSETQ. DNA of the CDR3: TGCGCCAGCAAGATCCAACCGCTTGGTGCAACTAATGAAAAACTGTTTTTT. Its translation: CASKIQPLGATNEKLFF. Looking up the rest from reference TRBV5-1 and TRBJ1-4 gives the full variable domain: KAGVTQTPRYLIKTRGQQVTLSCSPISGHRSVSWYQQTPGQGLQFLFEYFSETQRNKGNFPGRFSGRQFSNSRSEMNVSTLELGDSALYLCASKIQPLGATNEKLFFGSGTQLSVL.

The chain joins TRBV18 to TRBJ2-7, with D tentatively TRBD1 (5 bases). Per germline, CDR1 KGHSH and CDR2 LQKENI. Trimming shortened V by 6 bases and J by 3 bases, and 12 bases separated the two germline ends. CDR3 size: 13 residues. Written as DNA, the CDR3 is TGTGCCAGCTCCCTACAGGAGCGCTACGAGCAGTACTTC. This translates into CASSLQERYEQYF.

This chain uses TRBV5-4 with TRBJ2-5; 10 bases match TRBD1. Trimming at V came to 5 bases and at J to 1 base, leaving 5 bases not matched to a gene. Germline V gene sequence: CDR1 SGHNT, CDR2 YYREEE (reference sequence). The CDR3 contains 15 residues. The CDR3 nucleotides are TGTGCCAGCAGTCGGGACAGGGGTCTCCAAGAGACCCAGTACTTC. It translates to CASSRDRGLQETQYF.

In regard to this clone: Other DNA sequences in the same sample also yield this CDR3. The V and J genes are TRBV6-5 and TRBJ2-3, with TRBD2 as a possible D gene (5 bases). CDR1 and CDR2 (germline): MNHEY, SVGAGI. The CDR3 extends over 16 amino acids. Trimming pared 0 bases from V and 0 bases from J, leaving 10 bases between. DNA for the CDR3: TGTGCCAGCAGTTACTCAAGCGGAGGTAGCACAGATACGCAGTATTTT. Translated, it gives CASSYSSGGSTDTQYF.

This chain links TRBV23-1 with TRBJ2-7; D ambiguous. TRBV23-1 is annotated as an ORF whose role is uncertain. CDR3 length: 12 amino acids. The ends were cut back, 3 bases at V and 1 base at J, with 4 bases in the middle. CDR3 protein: CASSQGSYEQYF. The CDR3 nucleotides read TGCGCCAGCAGTCAGGGGTCCTACGAGCAGTACTTC.

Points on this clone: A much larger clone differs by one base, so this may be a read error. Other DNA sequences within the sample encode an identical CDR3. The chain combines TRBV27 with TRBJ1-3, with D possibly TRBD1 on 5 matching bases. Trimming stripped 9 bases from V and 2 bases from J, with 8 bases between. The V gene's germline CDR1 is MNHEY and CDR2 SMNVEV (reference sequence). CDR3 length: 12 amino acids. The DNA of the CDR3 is TGTGCCAGTCAGGGAGCTGGAAACACCATATATTTT. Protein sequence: CASQGAGNTIYF.

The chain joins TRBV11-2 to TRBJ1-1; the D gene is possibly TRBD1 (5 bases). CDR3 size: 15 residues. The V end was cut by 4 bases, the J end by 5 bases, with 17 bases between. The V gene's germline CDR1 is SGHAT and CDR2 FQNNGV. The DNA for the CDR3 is TGTGCCAGCAGCTCCGTGGGACGGAGGGGAACTGAAGCTTTCTTT. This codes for CASSSVGRRGTEAFF.

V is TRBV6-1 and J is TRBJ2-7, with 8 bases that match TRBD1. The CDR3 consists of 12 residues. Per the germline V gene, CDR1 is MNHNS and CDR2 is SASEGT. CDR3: CVTGQAAYEQYF. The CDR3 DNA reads TGTGTCACGGGACAGGCCGCCTACGAGCAGTACTTC.

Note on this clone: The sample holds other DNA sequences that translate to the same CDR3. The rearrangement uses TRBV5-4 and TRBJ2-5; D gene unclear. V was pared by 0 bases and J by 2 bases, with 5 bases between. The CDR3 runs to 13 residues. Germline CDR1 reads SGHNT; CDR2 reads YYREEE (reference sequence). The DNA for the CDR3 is TGTGCCAGCAGCTTGGCACTTCAAGAGACCCAGTACTTC. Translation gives CASSLALQETQYF.

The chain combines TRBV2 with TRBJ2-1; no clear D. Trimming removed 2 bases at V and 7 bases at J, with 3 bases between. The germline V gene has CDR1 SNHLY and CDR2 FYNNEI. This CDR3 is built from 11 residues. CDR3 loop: CASSEWNEQFF. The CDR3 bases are TGTGCCAGCAGTGAATGGAATGAGCAGTTCTTC.

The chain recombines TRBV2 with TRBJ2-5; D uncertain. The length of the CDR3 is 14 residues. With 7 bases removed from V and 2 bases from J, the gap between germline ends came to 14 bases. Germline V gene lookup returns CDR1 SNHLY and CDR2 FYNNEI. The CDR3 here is CASTRLAGQETQYF. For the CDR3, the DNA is TGTGCCAGCACCCGACTGGCCGGACAAGAGACCCAGTACTTC.

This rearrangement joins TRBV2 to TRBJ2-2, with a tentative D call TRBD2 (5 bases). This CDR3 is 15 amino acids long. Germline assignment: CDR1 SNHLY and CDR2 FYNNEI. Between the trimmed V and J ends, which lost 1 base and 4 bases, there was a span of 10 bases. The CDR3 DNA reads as TGTGCCAGCAGTGAAGTGGACTTTGTCACCGGGGAGCTGTTTTTT. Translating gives CASSEVDFVTGELFF. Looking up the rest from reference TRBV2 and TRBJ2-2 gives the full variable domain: EPEVTQTPSHQVTQMGQEVILRCVPISNHLYFYWYRQILGQKVEFLVSFYNNEISEKSEIFDDQFSVERPDGSNFTLKIRSTKLEDSAMYFCASSEVDFVTGELFFGEGSRLTVL.

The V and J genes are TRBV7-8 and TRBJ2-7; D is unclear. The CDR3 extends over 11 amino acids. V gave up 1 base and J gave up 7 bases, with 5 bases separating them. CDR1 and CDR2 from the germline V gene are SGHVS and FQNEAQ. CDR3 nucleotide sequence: TGTGCCAGCAGCTTAGGAATGGAGCAGTACTTC. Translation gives CASSLGMEQYF. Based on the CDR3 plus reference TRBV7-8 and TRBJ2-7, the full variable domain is GAGVSQSPRYKVAKRGQDVALRCDPISGHVSLFWYQQALGQGPEFLTYFQNEAQLDKSGLPSDRFFAERPEGSVSTLKIQRTQQEDSAVYLCASSLGMEQYFGPGTRLTVT.

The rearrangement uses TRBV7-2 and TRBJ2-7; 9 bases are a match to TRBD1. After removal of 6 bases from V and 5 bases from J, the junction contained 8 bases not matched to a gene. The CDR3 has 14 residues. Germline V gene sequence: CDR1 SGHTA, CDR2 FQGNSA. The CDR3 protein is CASRPGTGIHEQYF. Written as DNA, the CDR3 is TGTGCCAGCAGGCCCGGGACAGGGATCCACGAGCAGTACTTC. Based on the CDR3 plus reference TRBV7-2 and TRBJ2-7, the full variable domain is GAGVSQSPSNKVTEKGKDVELRCDPISGHTALYWYRQSLGQGLEFLIYFQGNSAPDKSGLPSDRFSAERTGGSVSTLTIQRTQQEDSAVYLCASRPGTGIHEQYFGPGTRLTVT.

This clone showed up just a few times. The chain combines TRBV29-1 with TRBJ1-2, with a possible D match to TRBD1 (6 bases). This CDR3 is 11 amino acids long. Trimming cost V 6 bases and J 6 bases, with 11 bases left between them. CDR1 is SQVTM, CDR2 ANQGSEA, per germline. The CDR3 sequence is CSVGAADGYTF. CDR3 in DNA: TGCAGCGTGGGGGCGGCGGATGGCTACACCTTC.

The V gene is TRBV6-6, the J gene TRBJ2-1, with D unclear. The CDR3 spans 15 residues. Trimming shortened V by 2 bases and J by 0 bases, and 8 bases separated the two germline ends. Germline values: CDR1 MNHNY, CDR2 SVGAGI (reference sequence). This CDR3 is CASSYGSSSYNEQFF. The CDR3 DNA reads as TGTGCCAGCAGTTACGGCAGTAGCTCCTACAATGAGCAGTTCTTC.

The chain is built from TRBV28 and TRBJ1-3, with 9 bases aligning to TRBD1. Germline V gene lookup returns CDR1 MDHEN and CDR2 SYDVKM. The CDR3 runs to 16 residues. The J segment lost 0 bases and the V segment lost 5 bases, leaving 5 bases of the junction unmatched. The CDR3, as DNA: TGTGCCAGCAGTCCCCGGGACAGGGTCTCTGGAAACACCATATATTTT. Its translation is CASSPRDRVSGNTIYF. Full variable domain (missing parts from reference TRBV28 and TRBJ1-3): DVKVTQSSRYLVKRTGEKVFLECVQDMDHENMFWYRQDPGLGLRLIYFSYDVKMKEKGDIPEGYSVSREKKERFSLILESASTNQTSMYLCASSPRDRVSGNTIYFGEGSWLTVV.

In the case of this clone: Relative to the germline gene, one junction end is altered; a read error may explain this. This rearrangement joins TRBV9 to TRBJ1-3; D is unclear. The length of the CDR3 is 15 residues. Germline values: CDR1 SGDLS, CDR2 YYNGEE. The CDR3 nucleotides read TGTGCCAGCAGCCCTCTCAGAGACTCTGGAGACACCATATATTTT. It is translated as CASSPLRDSGDTIYF.

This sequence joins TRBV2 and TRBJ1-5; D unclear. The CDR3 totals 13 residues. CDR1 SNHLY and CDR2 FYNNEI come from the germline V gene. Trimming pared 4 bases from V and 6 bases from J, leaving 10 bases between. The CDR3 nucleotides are TGTGCCAGCAGTGGAGCGGCCGGTCAGCCCCAGCATTTT. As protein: CASSGAAGQPQHF. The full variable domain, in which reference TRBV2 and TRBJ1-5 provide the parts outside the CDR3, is EPEVTQTPSHQVTQMGQEVILRCVPISNHLYFYWYRQILGQKVEFLVSFYNNEISEKSEIFDDQFSVERPDGSNFTLKIRSTKLEDSAMYFCASSGAAGQPQHFGDGTRLSIL.

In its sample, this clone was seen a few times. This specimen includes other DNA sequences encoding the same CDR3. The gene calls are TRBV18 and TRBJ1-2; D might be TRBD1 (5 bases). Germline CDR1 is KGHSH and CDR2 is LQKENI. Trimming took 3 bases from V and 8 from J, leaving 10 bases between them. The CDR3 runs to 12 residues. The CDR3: CASSPPWGGYTF. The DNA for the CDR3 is TGTGCCAGCTCACCCCCTTGGGGCGGCTACACCTTC.

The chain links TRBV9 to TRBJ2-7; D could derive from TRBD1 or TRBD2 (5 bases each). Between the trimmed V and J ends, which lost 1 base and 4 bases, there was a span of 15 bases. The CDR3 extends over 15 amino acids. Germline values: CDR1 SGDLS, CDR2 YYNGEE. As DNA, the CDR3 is TGTGCCAGCAGCGTAAGGGACGGGTCGGTTTACGAGCAGTACTTC. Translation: CASSVRDGSVYEQYF.

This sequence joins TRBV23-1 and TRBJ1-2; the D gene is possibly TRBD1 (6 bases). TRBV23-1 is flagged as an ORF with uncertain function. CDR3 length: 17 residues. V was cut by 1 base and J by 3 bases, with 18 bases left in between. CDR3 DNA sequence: TGCGCCAGCAGTCAATTTCAACCCTGGACAGCTTACTATGGCTACACCTTC. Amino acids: CASSQFQPWTAYYGYTF.

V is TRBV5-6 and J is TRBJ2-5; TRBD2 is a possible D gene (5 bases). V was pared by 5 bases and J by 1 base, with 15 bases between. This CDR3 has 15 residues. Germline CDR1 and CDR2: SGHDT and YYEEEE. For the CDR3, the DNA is TGTGCCAGCAGACGTGGGAGTCGAGGCCAAGAGACCCAGTACTTC. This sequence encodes CASRRGSRGQETQYF.

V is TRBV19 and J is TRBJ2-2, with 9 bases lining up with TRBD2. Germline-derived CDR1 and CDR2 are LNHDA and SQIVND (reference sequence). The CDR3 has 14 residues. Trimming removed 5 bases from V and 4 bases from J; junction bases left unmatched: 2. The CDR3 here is CASSHSGGTGELFF. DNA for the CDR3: TGTGCCAGTAGTCATAGCGGGGGCACCGGGGAGCTGTTTTTT.

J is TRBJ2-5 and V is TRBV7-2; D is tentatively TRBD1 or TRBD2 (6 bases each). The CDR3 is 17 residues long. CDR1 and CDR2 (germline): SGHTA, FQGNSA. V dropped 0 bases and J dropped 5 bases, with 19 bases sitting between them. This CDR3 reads CASSLALRLGGSETQYF. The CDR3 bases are TGTGCCAGCAGCTTAGCGCTTAGGTTAGGGGGGAGCGAGACCCAGTACTTC.

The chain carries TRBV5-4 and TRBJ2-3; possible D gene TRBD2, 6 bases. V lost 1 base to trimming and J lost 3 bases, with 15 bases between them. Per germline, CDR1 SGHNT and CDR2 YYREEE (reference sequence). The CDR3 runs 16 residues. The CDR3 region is CASSLSAGGRTDTQYF. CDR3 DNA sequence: TGTGCCAGCAGCTTGAGCGCCGGGGGTAGGACAGATACGCAGTATTTT.

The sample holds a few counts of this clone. Here the CDR3 DNA reads TGCAGCGTTGAGACGGCCGGGTCGGAGACCCAGTACTTC. Amino acids: CSVETAGSETQYF. This sequence joins TRBV29-1 and TRBJ2-5; D uncertain. Deletions cut 3 bases from V and 5 bases from J, with 13 bases between. This CDR3 region has 13 residues. From germline, CDR1 is SQVTM and CDR2 ANQGSEA.